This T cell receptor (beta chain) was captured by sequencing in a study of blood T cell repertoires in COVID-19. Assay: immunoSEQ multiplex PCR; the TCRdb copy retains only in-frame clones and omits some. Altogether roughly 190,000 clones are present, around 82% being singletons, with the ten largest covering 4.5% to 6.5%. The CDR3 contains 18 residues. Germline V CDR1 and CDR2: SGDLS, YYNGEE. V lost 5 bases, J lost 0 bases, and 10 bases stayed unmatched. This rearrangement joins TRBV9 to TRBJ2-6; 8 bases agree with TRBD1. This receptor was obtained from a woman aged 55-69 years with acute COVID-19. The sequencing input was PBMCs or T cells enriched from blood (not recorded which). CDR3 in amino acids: CASSRSGQEFSGANVLTF. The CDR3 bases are TGTGCCAGCAGTAGGTCGGGACAGGAATTCTCTGGGGCCAACGTCCTGACTTTC. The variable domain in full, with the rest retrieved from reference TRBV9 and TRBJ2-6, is DSGVTQTPKHLITATGQRVTLRCSPRSGDLSVYWYQQSLDQGLQFLIQYYNGEERAKGNILERFSAQQFPDLHSELNLSSLELGDSALYFCASSRSGQEFSGANVLTFGAGSRLTVL.